This passage covers 3 T cell receptor beta chains from one sample sequenced in a study of blood T cell repertoires in COVID-19. Method: immunoSEQ multiplex PCR; TCRdb's copy keeps in-frame clones and lacks some. The sample carries 150,000 to 200,000 clones, approximately 79% recorded once. The specimen was PBMCs or T cells enriched from blood (not recorded which). These receptors were taken from a woman aged 60-70 years with acute COVID-19.

This sequence joins TRBV10-1 and TRBJ1-1; perhaps TRBD1 as D (5 bases). The CDR3 contains 13 residues. Trimming left V 5 bases short and J 6 bases short, with 13 bases between. Germline loops: CDR1 WNHNN, CDR2 SYGVQD (reference sequence). The CDR3: CASSFDRAAEAFF. In nucleotides, the CDR3 is TGCGCCAGCAGTTTCGACAGAGCCGCTGAAGCTTTCTTT.

V is TRBV11-2 and J is TRBJ2-3, with D unresolved. Germline V gene lookup returns CDR1 SGHAT and CDR2 FQNNGV. The length of the CDR3 is 20 residues. The ends were cut back, 0 bases at V and 0 bases at J, with 22 bases in the middle. The CDR3 region is CASSLEPAQDFRFSTDTQYF. CDR3 bases: TGTGCCAGCAGCTTAGAACCAGCCCAAGACTTTCGTTTTAGCACAGATACGCAGTATTTT.

The chain recombines TRBV7-2 with TRBJ1-6; possibly TRBD1 for D (6 bases). The CDR3 is 14 amino acids. Per germline, CDR1 SGHTA and CDR2 FQGNSA. V was cut by 1 base and J by 9 bases, with 10 bases left in between. This CDR3 is CASSLVQGGSPLHF. The CDR3 DNA is TGTGCCAGCAGCTTAGTACAGGGTGGTTCACCCCTCCACTTT.